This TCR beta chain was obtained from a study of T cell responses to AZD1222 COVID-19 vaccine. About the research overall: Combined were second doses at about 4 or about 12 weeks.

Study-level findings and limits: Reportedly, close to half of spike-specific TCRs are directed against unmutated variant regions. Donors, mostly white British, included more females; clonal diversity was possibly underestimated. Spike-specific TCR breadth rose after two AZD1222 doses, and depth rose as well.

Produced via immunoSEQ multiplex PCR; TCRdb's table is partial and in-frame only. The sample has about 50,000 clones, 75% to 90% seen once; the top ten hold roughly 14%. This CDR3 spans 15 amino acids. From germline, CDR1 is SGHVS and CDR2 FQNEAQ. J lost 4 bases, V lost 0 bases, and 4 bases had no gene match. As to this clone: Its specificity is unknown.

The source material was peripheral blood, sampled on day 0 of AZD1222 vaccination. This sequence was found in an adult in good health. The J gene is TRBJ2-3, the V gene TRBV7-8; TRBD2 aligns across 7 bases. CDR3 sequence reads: CASSLAGGPSDTQYF. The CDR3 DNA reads TGTGCCAGCAGCTTAGCGGGAGGGCCCTCAGATACGCAGTATTTT.